These T cell receptor beta chains were read from a single sample in a study of shared clonotypes between healthy human individuals. Some clones are missing from TCRdb's copy, which holds only in-frame ones; the method was immunoSEQ multiplex PCR. The sample has approximately 1.9 million clones; roughly 93% are singletons. Sample: naive CD8+ T cells from PBMCs. The receptors were gathered from a young man in good health. Some clones in this sample may be carry-over from other donors' samples. CDR3s leave out the opening cysteine and the closing phenylalanine or tryptophan. Fields, in order: V gene, J gene, CDR3 protein.

>TRBV29-1|TRBJ2-7
SVEAGTSLFYEQY
>TRBV10-3|TRBJ1-2
AISLPLYGYT
>TRBV27|TRBJ1-4
ASSGTGSLEKLF
>TRBV7-6|TRBJ2-4
ASSLEGTAPQY
>TRBV5-1|TRBJ1-4
ASSLEVDREASNEKLF
>TRBV5-4|TRBJ2-2
ASSSLDSTNTGELF
>TRBV7-6|TRBJ2-7
ASSSRYEQY
>TRBV7-7|TRBJ2-3
ASSSGPGDWDTQY
>TRBV19|TRBJ2-7
ASSLASSYEQY
>TRBV7-9|TRBJ2-1
ASSQGLAGLTNEQF
>TRBV5-4|TRBJ2-6
ASREWGHSGANVLT
>TRBV7-9|TRBJ2-7
ASSSSRDSVEGYEQY
>TRBV7-9|TRBJ1-4
ASSTRDRGEKLF
>TRBV2|TRBJ2-1
ASSDRVSYNEQF
>TRBV10-3|TRBJ2-7
AIRSTGVSSSYEQY
>TRBV6-5|TRBJ2-2
ASSHGVVGTGELF
>TRBV7-9|TRBJ2-7
ASSASSGGRDSYEQY
>TRBV28|TRBJ1-2
ASSLWGTGGLYGYT
>TRBV6-5|TRBJ1-2
ASSYASGHPNYGYT
>TRBV19|TRBJ1-5
ASSWRGSNQPQH
>TRBV7-9|TRBJ1-2
ASSNDANYGYT
>TRBV27|TRBJ2-3
ASSVTVPTDTQY
>TRBV5-6|TRBJ2-1
ASAPVGFREQF
>TRBV7-9|TRBJ1-2
ASSSTGAGYGYT
>TRBV7-9|TRBJ2-2
ASSRGGQGTTGELF
>TRBV5-1|TRBJ2-7
ASSLARLAGTFYEQY
>TRBV28|TRBJ1-1
ASSLSRGRAEAF
>TRBV4-1|TRBJ2-5
ASSQESGTVEETQY
>TRBV9|TRBJ1-1
ASSVAPNTEAF
>TRBV30|TRBJ1-3
AWSSGVIGNTIY
>TRBV7-9|TRBJ1-6
ASSFVRGEPLH
>TRBV21-1|TRBJ2-1
ASSSHRDRRDNEQF
>TRBV10-3|TRBJ2-5
AISEEDPGETQY
>TRBV10-2|TRBJ2-2
ASSSGANTGELF
>TRBV5-6|TRBJ1-5
ASSVGGFPNQPQH
>TRBV6-6|TRBJ1-2
ASSYLLLGAEYGYT
>TRBV28|TRBJ2-7
ASSVAGLPGGEQY
>TRBV27|TRBJ1-5
ASSVPQH
>TRBV10-3|TRBJ1-3
AISAARTASGNTIY
>TRBV19|TRBJ2-1
ATTDEGTSYNEQF
>TRBV9|TRBJ1-1
ASGRTGITTEAF
>TRBV10-3|TRBJ1-1
ATHEPGGTEAF
>TRBV7-9|TRBJ2-7
ASSLASPEQY